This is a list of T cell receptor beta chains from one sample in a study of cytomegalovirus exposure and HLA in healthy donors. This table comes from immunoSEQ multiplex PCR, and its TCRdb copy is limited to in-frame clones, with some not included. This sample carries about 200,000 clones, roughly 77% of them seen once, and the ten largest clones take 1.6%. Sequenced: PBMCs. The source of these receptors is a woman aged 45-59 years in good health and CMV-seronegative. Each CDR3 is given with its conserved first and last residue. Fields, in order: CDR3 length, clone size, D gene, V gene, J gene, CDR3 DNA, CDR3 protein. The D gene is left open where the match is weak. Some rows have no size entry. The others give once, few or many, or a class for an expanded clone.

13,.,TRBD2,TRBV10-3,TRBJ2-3,TGTGCCATCAGTGGGACTAGCGCGGATACGCAGTATTTT,CAISGTSADTQYF
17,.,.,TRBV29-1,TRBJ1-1,TGCAGCGTTGAAGATCTTAACAGGGAGGGGTTGAACACTGAAGCTTTCTTT,CSVEDLNREGLNTEAFF
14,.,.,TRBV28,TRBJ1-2,TGTGCCAGCAGTTTGACAGTAGCTAACTATGGCTACACCTTC,CASSLTVANYGYTF
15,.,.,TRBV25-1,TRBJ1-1,TGTGCCAGCAGTGAATCGGTAGTGCACGGTACTGAAGCTTTCTTT,CASSESVVHGTEAFF
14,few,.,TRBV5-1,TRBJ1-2,TGCGCCAGCACCGTTACAGGGATGGATAACGGCTACACCTTC,CASTVTGMDNGYTF
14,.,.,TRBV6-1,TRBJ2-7,TGTGCCAGCAGTGAAGCCAATGGGGCCTACGAGCAGTACTTC,CASSEANGAYEQYF
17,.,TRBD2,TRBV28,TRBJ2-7,TGTGCCAGCAACCCCTCGTCGGGACTAGCGGGATTCAACGAGCAGTACTTC,CASNPSSGLAGFNEQYF
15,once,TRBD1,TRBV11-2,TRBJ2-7,TGTGCCAGCAGCGTTGGGCCCCTGACAGGGAACGAGCAGTACTTC,CASSVGPLTGNEQYF
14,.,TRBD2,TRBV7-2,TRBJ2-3,TGTGCCAGCAGTTATACTCTAGCGGCAGATACGCAGTATTTT,CASSYTLAADTQYF
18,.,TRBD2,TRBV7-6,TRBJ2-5,TGTGCCAGCAGCGAGGGGACTAGCGGGAGATGGGCCGAAGAGACCCAGTACTTC,CASSEGTSGRWAEETQYF
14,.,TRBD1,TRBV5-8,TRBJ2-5,TGTGCCAGCAGTTGGGGACAGGGGGTAGAGACCCAGTACTTC,CASSWGQGVETQYF
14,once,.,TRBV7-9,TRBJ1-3,TGTGCCAGCGGGCTGTCGGGGAAAGGAAACACCATATATTTT,CASGLSGKGNTIYF
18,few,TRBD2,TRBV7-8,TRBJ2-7,TGTGCCAGCAGCCCCCTTGAGGTACTAGCGGGAGGGCTGTACGAGCAGTACTTC,CASSPLEVLAGGLYEQYF
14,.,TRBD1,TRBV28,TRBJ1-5,TGTGCCAGCCGACCGGGACAGAAGGATCAGCCCCAGCATTTT,CASRPGQKDQPQHF
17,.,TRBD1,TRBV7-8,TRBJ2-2,TGTGCCAGCCGAAAATTGTGGGCAGGGGGTAAAACCGGGGAGCTGTTTTTT,CASRKLWAGGKTGELFF
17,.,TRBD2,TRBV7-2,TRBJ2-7,TGTGCCAGCAGCTTAGGATCTGGGCTAGCGGGGGGCTACGAGCAGTACTTC,CASSLGSGLAGGYEQYF
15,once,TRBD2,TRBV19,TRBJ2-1,TGTGCCAGTTCCTCTAGCGGGAGTCCCTACAATGAGCAGTTCTTC,CASSSSGSPYNEQFF
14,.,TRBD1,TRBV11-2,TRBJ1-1,TGTGCCAGCAGCCGAACAGGGGGGGCGGCTGAAGCTTTCTTT,CASSRTGGAAEAFF
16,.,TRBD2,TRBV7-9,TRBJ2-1,TGTGCCAGCAGCTCCCGCGGACTAGCGGGAGGGCATGAGCAGTTCTTC,CASSSRGLAGGHEQFF
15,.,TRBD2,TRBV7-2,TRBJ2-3,TGTGCCAGCAGCTCCACGGGAGGGCGTGCAGATACGCAGTATTTT,CASSSTGGRADTQYF
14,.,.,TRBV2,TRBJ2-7,TGTGCCAGCAGTGCCCTAGCCGGGCCGGGGGAGCAGTACTTC,CASSALAGPGEQYF
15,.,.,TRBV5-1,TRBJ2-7,TGCGCCAGCAGCGGGGGTCGGGGGAGCTCCTACGAGCAGTACTTC,CASSGGRGSSYEQYF
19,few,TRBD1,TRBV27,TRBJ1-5,TGTGCCAGCAGTTTCCGGGGGGGCAGGGGGGACTATAGCAATCAGCCCCAGCATTTT,CASSFRGGRGDYSNQPQHF
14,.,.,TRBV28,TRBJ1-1,TGTGCCAGCAGTTTTCGGGTCGGACAGACTGAAGCTTTCTTT,CASSFRVGQTEAFF
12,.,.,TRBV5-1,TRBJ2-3,TGCGCCAGTGCGGAAGGGGGTGATACGCAGTATTTT,CASAEGGDTQYF
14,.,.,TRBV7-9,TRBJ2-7,TGTGCCAGCAGCTACCAAAACAGGGCCTACGAGCAGTACTTC,CASSYQNRAYEQYF
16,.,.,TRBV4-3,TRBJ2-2,TGCGCCAGCAGCCAAGAGCCCAGCGAGTACACCGGGGAGCTGTTTTTT,CASSQEPSEYTGELFF
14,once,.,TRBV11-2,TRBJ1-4,TGTGCCAGCAGCTTAGAAGGGGTACGGGAAAAACTGTTTTTT,CASSLEGVREKLFF
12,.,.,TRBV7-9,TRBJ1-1,TGTGCCACGGGGTCCCTGAACACTGAAGCTTTCTTT,CATGSLNTEAFF
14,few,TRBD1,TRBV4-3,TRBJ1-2,TGCGCCAGCAGCCCTGACAGGGAAGTCTATGGCTACACCTTC,CASSPDREVYGYTF
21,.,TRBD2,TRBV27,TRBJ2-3,TGTGCCAGCAGTCCCCGGGCTAGCGGGAGACAGAGGGGGGCGGGCACAGATACGCAGTATTTT,CASSPRASGRQRGAGTDTQYF
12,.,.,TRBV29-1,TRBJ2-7,TGCAGCGTTGGTGAGGGTCCCTACGAGCAGTACTTC,CSVGEGPYEQYF
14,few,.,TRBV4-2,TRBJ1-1,TGTGCCAGCAGCCAAGACAGAACATTCACTGAAGCTTTCTTT,CASSQDRTFTEAFF
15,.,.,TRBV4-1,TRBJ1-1,TGCGCCAGCAGCCAGGGATTCAGGGCCAACACTGAAGCTTTCTTT,CASSQGFRANTEAFF
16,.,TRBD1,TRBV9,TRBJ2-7,TGTGCCAGCAGCGTAGACCTGATGACAGGGGCAAGAGAGCAGTACTTC,CASSVDLMTGAREQYF
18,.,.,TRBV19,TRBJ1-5,TGTGCCAGTAGTATGGGTCAGGATTGGGTTTTGAGCAATCAGCCCCAGCATTTT,CASSMGQDWVLSNQPQHF
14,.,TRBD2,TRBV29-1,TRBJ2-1,TGCAGCGGGGGACTAGCGTCTTCCTACAATGAGCAGTTCTTC,CSGGLASSYNEQFF
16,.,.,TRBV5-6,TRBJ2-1,TGCGCCAGCAGCTTCAGGTCGGTGCAAGTCACTTATGAGCAGTTCTTC,CASSFRSVQVTYEQFF
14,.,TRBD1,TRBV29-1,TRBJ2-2,TGCAGCGTACGGGACAGACGAAACACCGGGGAGCTGTTTTTT,CSVRDRRNTGELFF
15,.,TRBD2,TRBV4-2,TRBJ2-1,TGTGCCAGCAGCCAAGGGAGCGGGGGGACAAATGAGCAGTTCTTC,CASSQGSGGTNEQFF
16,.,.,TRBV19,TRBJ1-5,TGTGCCAGTAGTGGGGGGACGGGGAAAACCCATCAGCCCCAGCATTTT,CASSGGTGKTHQPQHF
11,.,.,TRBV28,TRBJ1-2,TGTGCCAGCGCAGGGAACTATGGCTACACCTTC,CASAGNYGYTF
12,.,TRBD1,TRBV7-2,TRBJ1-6,TGTGCCAGCAGCCCTGGACAGGGGCGCCTCCACTTT,CASSPGQGRLHF
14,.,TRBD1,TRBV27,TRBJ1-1,TGTGCCAGCAGTCCGAGGGGGCTAAGGACTGAAGCTTTCTTT,CASSPRGLRTEAFF
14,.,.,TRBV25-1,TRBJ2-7,TGTGCCAGCAGGGACCCGCGGGACCTCTCAGAGCAGTACTTC,CASRDPRDLSEQYF
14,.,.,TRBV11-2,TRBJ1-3,TGTGCCAGCAGCTTAAACGGGTATGGAAACACCATATATTTT,CASSLNGYGNTIYF
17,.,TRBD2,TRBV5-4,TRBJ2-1,TGTGCCAGCAGCTTGGCCGACGGACTAGCGGGACGGAATGAGCAGTTCTTC,CASSLADGLAGRNEQFF
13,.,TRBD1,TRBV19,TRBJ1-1,TGTGCCAGTACCCCAACAGGGGGCATCCGAGCTTTCTTT,CASTPTGGIRAFF
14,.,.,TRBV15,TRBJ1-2,TGTGCCACCAGCACAGGGGCTACCCCCTATGGCTACACCTTC,CATSTGATPYGYTF
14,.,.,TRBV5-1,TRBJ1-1,TGCGCCAGCAGCCCTAGTCAGAGAAACACTGAAGCTTTCTTT,CASSPSQRNTEAFF
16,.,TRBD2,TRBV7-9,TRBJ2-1,TGTGCCAGCAGCCGACTAGCGGGAGAGATCTACAATGAGCAGTTCTTC,CASSRLAGEIYNEQFF
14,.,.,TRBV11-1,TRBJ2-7,TGTGCCAGCAGCTTAGACAGGGTGTCAGAGGAGCAGTACTTC,CASSLDRVSEEQYF
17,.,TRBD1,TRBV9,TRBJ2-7,TGTGCCAGCAGCGTAGGGGAGGGGGACAGGGGTTACTACGAGCAGTACTTC,CASSVGEGDRGYYEQYF